This TCR beta chain was captured in a study of blood T cell repertoires in COVID-19. About the research overall: COVID-19 samples collected from the United States, Italy and Spain covered acute and convalescent phases. T cells, B-cell-depleted T cells, or PBMCs supplied cDNA or gDNA.

Under the authors' procedure: Reference gene primer amplification yielded estimated nucleated cell counts. The protocol was immunoSEQ multiplex PCR, while the TCRdb copy is restricted to in-frame clones and leaves out a portion. For V, J and clone size, that table is used; D and trimming come from the DNA. The repertoire holds 140,000 to 150,000 clones, with about 77% as singletons. Germline V CDR1 and CDR2: MDHEN, SYDVKM. With 0 bases clipped from V and 1 base from J, the junction kept 2 bases outside the gene matches. The CDR3 covers 16 residues. This TCR was recovered from a man aged 55 to 69 with acute or convalescent COVID-19. V and J are TRBV28 and TRBJ2-3; 9 bases map to TRBD1. The sequenced material came from peripheral blood. CDR3 protein: CASSLWGTGRTDTQYF. Written as DNA, the CDR3 is TGTGCCAGCAGTTTATGGGGGACAGGGCGCACAGATACGCAGTATTTT. Complete variable domain (other parts from reference TRBV28 and TRBJ2-3): DVKVTQSSRYLVKRTGEKVFLECVQDMDHENMFWYRQDPGLGLRLIYFSYDVKMKEKGDIPEGYSVSREKKERFSLILESASTNQTSMYLCASSLWGTGRTDTQYFGPGTRLTVL.